The 18 T cell receptor beta chains presented below share a single source sample, sequenced in a study of T cells in tumors after PD-1 blockade. Repertoires were generated with immunoSEQ multiplex PCR, while TCRdb's copy carries only in-frame clones and drops some. Among approximately 60,000 clones listed, 74% were seen once. The specimen was PBMCs, collected after anti-PD-1 treatment. These receptors originate from a human donor with basal cell carcinoma.

This chain uses TRBV29-1 with TRBJ2-1; no reliable D call. Looked up from germline, CDR1 is SQVTM and CDR2 is ANQGSEA. The CDR3 has 12 amino acids. Trimming took 1 base from V and 3 from J, leaving 4 bases between them. This chain's CDR3 is CSVEGSYNEQFF. CDR3 coding DNA: TGCAGCGTTGAAGGGAGCTACAATGAGCAGTTCTTC.

The chain uses TRBV27 and TRBJ1-2, with TRBD1 identical over 8 bases. The germline gives CDR1 MNHEY, CDR2 SMNVEV (reference sequence). The CDR3 is 17 amino acids. Trimming took 5 bases from V and 0 from J; bases not matched to a gene: 11. The CDR3 loop reads CASSDRLDRVANYGYTF. The DNA for the CDR3 is TGTGCCAGCAGTGACAGATTGGACAGGGTAGCTAACTATGGCTACACCTTC.

The chain uses TRBV6-5 and TRBJ2-1, with D possibly TRBD1 on 6 matching bases. The germline gives CDR1 MNHEY, CDR2 SVGAGI. The CDR3 is 15 amino acids. Trimming removed 5 bases at V and 0 bases at J, with 11 bases between. The CDR3 here is CASSPGQSSYNEQFF. DNA of the CDR3: TGTGCCAGCAGTCCGGGACAAAGCTCCTACAATGAGCAGTTCTTC.

The V call is TRBV2, the J call TRBJ1-2; D might be TRBD1 (6 bases). The germline CDR1 and CDR2 sequences are SNHLY and FYNNEI. Between the trimmed V and J ends, which lost 6 bases and 4 bases, there was a span of 15 bases. There are 14 residues in the CDR3. The CDR3 spells CASRKGGQSYGYTF. The CDR3 DNA is TGTGCCAGCAGGAAGGGGGGGCAGTCCTATGGCTACACCTTC.

The chain employs TRBV5-1 and TRBJ1-6, with TRBD1 matching 7 bases. V gave up 5 bases and J gave up 10 bases; unmatched junction bases: 9. The V gene's germline CDR1 is SGHRS and CDR2 YFSETQ. This CDR3 contains 14 residues. CDR3 coding DNA: TGCGCCAGCAGTTCGTTTGACAGGGCGTCACCCCTCCACTTT. As protein: CASSSFDRASPLHF.

This chain connects TRBV11-3 to TRBJ2-1, with a tentative D call TRBD2 (6 bases). The CDR3 is made up of 14 amino acids. From germline, CDR1 is SGHNT and CDR2 YENEEA. V dropped 1 base and J dropped 4 bases, with 8 bases sitting between them. CDR3 residues: CASSLVAGYNEQFF. CDR3 in DNA: TGTGCCAGCAGCTTAGTGGCGGGGTACAATGAGCAGTTCTTC.

This clone was found a few times. The J gene is TRBJ2-1, the V gene TRBV4-1; 7 bases match TRBD2. The V and J ends lost 0 bases and 0 bases, in that order; junction bases with no gene match: 2. CDR1 MGHRA and CDR2 YSYEKL come from the germline V gene. The CDR3 totals 16 residues. The CDR3 DNA follows: TGCGCCAGCAGCCAAGATACGGGGGGCTCCTACAATGAGCAGTTCTTC. Its translation: CASSQDTGGSYNEQFF.

The V and J genes are TRBV30 and TRBJ2-1; D tentatively fits TRBD1 or TRBD2 (6 bases each). The CDR3 contains 15 residues. Trimming shortened V by 2 bases and J by 8 bases, and 19 bases separated the two germline ends. The germline V gene has CDR1 GTSNPN and CDR2 SVGIG (reference sequence). CDR3 region: CAWSTYPAGGDEQFF. CDR3 DNA: TGTGCCTGGAGTACCTACCCCGCCGGGGGCGATGAGCAGTTCTTC.

This clone was detected once. This sequence joins TRBV28 and TRBJ2-1; no definite D call. The germline gives CDR1 MDHEN, CDR2 SYDVKM. The V end lost 8 bases, the J end lost 5 bases, and 7 bases lay between the germline ends. CDR3 length equals 11 residues. The CDR3 reads CASYINNEQFF. The DNA of the CDR3 is TGTGCCAGCTATATCAACAATGAGCAGTTCTTC.

This chain joins TRBV7-9 and TRBJ2-1; 10 nucleotides match TRBD2. The germline CDR1 and CDR2 sequences are SEHNR and FQNEAQ (reference sequence). The CDR3 is 18 amino acids. The V gene end was trimmed by 3 bases and the J gene end by 6 bases; junction bases not matched to a gene: 14. The chain's CDR3 is CASSFPPRLAGARNEQFF. The CDR3, as DNA: TGTGCCAGCAGCTTCCCCCCCCGTCTAGCGGGGGCCCGCAATGAGCAGTTCTTC.

This clone was counted between two and nine times. This chain joins TRBV13 and TRBJ2-7, with D perhaps TRBD1 (5 bases). V was trimmed by 7 bases and J by 5 bases, leaving 15 bases between them. Germline V lookup: CDR1 PRHDT, CDR2 FYEKMQ (reference sequence). The CDR3 runs 13 residues. In DNA form, the CDR3 reads TGTGCCAGCAAAGGGCAGGGCAGCGACGAGCAGTACTTC. It translates to CASKGQGSDEQYF. Supplemented by reference TRBV13 and TRBJ2-7, the full variable domain reads AAGVIQSPRHLIKEKRETATLKCYPIPRHDTVYWYQQGPGQDPQFLISFYEKMQSDKGSIPDRFSAQQFSDYHSELNMSSLELGDSALYFCASKGQGSDEQYFGPGTRLTVT.

The rearrangement uses TRBV10-2 and TRBJ1-2; 12 nucleotides line up with TRBD1. This CDR3 region has 15 residues. Germline V lookup: CDR1 WSHSY, CDR2 SAAADI. DNA of the CDR3: TGCGCGTGTATGGCATGGGGACAGGGGGCTGGAGGCTACACCTTC. Translated, it gives CACMAWGQGAGGYTF.

Relative to its sample, this clone is medium-sized (0.01 to 0.1%). The rearrangement uses TRBV6-5 and TRBJ2-2; possible D gene TRBD1, 6 bases. This CDR3 is built from 15 residues. The germline CDR1 and CDR2 sequences are MNHEY and SVGAGI. V was pared by 11 bases and J by 0 bases, with 16 bases between. DNA for the CDR3: TGTGCCGGACTTGCCGGGACAACGAACACCGGGGAGCTGTTTTTT. It codes for CAGLAGTTNTGELFF.

The genes are TRBV6-1 and TRBJ1-6; 7 positions agree with TRBD1. V lost 0 bases to trimming and J lost 9 bases; unmatched junction nucleotides: 8. The CDR3 consists of 16 residues. In germline, CDR1 is MNHNS, CDR2 SASEGT. CDR3 in DNA: TGTGCCAGCAGTGAAGCGCCAGGGGGTCATGGTTCACCCCTCCACTTT. Its protein is CASSEAPGGHGSPLHF.

This clone was seen a few times. The gene calls are TRBV6-5 and TRBJ2-7; the match to TRBD2 covers 11 bases. V lost 6 bases, J lost 6 bases, and 1 base stayed unmatched. CDR1 is MNHEY, CDR2 SVGAGI, per germline. This CDR3 region has 12 residues. The CDR3, as DNA: TGTGCCAGCAGAGGGACTAGCGGCGAGCAGTACTTC. Translation gives CASRGTSGEQYF.

CDR3 sequence: CASSILGGTGSGAEAFF. CDR3 in DNA: TGTGCCAGTAGTATCCTAGGGGGGACAGGGTCGGGCGCTGAAGCTTTCTTT. This sequence joins TRBV19 and TRBJ1-1; TRBD1 matches at 9 bases. The CDR3 totals 17 residues. V lost 3 bases to trimming and J lost 6 bases; unmatched junction nucleotides: 14. Germline V gene data show CDR1 as LNHDA and CDR2 as SQIVND (reference sequence).

This chain links TRBV5-1 with TRBJ2-1; a weak D match, TRBD1 (5 bases). V lost 0 bases to trimming and J lost 5 bases, with 6 bases between them. The CDR3 has 13 residues. The germline CDR1 and CDR2 sequences are SGHRS and YFSETQ. The CDR3 region is CASSLDRNNEQFF. The CDR3 coding sequence is TGCGCCAGCAGCTTGGACAGGAACAATGAGCAGTTCTTC.

This clone was detected once. This chain links TRBV7-2 with TRBJ2-1; 9 nucleotides align to TRBD2. This CDR3 contains 15 residues. From germline, CDR1 is SGHTA and CDR2 FQGNSA. V gave up 5 bases and J gave up 7 bases; unmatched junction bases: 9. The CDR3: CASSPRLAGKNEQFF. The CDR3 coding sequence is TGTGCCAGCAGCCCCCGGCTAGCGGGGAAGAATGAGCAGTTCTTC.